This T cell receptor (beta chain) is from a study of blood T cell repertoires in COVID-19. Study-wide background: From the United States, Italy and Spain came samples of acute and convalescent COVID-19. PBMCs, B-cell-depleted T cells, or T cells provided the cDNA or gDNA that made up the material.

Sequencing used immunoSEQ multiplex PCR; TCRdb keeps in-frame clones, though not all of them. The sample lists approximately 60,000 clones; more than 70% were seen once. Trimming cost V 0 bases and J 10 bases, with 10 bases left between them. The CDR3 runs to 14 residues. The germline V gene has CDR1 MNHEY and CDR2 SMNVEV (reference sequence). The sequenced sample was peripheral blood. This chain uses TRBV27 with TRBJ1-6; the D gene is possibly TRBD1 (6 bases). The source is a man aged 55 to 70 with active or convalescent COVID-19. The CDR3: CASSLSGRGSPLHF. CDR3 bases: TGTGCCAGCAGTTTATCGGGCAGGGGCTCACCCCTCCACTTT.